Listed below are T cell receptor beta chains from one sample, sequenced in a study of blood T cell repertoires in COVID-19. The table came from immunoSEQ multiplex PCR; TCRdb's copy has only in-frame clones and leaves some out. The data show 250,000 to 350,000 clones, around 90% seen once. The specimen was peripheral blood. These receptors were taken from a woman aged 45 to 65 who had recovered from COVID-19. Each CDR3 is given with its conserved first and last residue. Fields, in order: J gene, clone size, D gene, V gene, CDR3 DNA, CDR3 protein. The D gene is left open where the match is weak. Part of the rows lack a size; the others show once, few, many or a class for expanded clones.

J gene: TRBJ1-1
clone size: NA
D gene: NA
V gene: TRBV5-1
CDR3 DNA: TGCGCCAGCAGCTCACAAGGGGGCACTGAAGCTTTCTTT
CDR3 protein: CASSSQGGTEAFF

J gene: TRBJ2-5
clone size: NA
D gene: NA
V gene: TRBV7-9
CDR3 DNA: TGTGCCAGCAGCTCTCCAAGACAGGTCCAAGAGACCCAGTACTTC
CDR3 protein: CASSSPRQVQETQYF

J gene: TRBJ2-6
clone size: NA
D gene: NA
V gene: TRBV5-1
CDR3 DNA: TGCGCCAGCAGCTCCCTAGGACTGGCCTCTGGGGCCAACGTCCTGACTTTC
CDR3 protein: CASSSLGLASGANVLTF

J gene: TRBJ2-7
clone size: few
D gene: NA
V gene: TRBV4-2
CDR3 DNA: TGTGCCAGCAGCCGCGGGACGGCAGCCTACGAGCAGTACTTC
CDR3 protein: CASSRGTAAYEQYF

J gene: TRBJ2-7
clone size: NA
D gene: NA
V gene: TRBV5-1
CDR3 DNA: TGCGCCAGCAGCTCGACTACAAGCTCCTACGAGCAGTACTTC
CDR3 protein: CASSSTTSSYEQYF

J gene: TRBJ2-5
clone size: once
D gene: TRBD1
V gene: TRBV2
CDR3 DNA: TGTGCCAGCAGTTACGACAGGGGAGGTGAAGAGACCCAGTACTTC
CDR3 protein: CASSYDRGGEETQYF

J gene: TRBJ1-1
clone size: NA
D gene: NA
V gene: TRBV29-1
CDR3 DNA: TGCAGCATTACCCCGGGAGCCAACACTGAAGCTTTCTTT
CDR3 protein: CSITPGANTEAFF

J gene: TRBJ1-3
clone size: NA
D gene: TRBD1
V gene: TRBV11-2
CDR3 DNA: TGTGCCAGCAGCCTGGGACAGGGGTTCTCTGGAAACACCATATATTTT
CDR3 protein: CASSLGQGFSGNTIYF

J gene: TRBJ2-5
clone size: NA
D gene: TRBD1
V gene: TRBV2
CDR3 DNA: TGTGCCAGCAGCAACGCAGGGGGTTGGGAGACCCAGTACTTC
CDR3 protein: CASSNAGGWETQYF

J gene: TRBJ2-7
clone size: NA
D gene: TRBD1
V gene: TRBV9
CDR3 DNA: TGTGCCAGCAGCGGTAACGCCCGGACAGGGGATTACGAGCAGTACTTC
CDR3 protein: CASSGNARTGDYEQYF

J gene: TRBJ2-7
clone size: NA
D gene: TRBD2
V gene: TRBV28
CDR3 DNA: TGTGCCAGCAGTGGCGGGGGGGTCTACGAGCAGTACTTC
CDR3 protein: CASSGGGVYEQYF

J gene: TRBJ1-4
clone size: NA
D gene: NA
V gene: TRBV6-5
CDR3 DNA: TGTGCCAGCAGTCTCCTCCTCGGGGAAAAACTGTTTTTT
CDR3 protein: CASSLLLGEKLFF

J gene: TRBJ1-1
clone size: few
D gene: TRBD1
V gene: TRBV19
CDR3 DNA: TGTGCCAGATCGTCAGGACAGGAAAGTACTGAAGCTTTCTTT
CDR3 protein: CARSSGQESTEAFF

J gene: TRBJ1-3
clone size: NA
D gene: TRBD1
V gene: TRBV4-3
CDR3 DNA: TGCGCCAGCAGCCAAGCGGTCGGACAGGCCACTGGAAACACCATATATTTT
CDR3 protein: CASSQAVGQATGNTIYF

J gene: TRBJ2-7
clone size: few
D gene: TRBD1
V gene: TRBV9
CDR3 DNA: TGTGCCAGCAGCCCCCGAGGGACAGGGGCCTACGAGCAGTACTTC
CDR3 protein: CASSPRGTGAYEQYF

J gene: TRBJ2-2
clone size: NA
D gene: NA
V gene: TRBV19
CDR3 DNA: TGTGCCAGTAGTATGGGAGTGAAGGTCCGGGGCACCGGGGAGCTGTTTTTT
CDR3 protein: CASSMGVKVRGTGELFF

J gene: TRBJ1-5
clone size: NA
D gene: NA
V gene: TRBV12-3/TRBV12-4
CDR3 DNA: TGTGCCAGCAGTGTAGGGGGAGGTCAGCCCCAGCATTTT
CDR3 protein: CASSVGGGQPQHF

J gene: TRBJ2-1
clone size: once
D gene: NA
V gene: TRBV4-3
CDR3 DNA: TGCGCCAGCAGCCAAGATATGGGGGGCTCCTACAATGAGCAGTTCTTC
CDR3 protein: CASSQDMGGSYNEQFF

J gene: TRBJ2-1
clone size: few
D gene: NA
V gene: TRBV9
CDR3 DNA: TGTGCCAGCAGCGCAGGGGCGCGCAATGAGCAGTTCTTC
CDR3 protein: CASSAGARNEQFF

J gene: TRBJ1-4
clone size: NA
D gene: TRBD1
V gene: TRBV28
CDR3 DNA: TGTGCCAGCAGTTTTTGGGCCGGGACAGTTAATGAAAAACTGTTTTTT
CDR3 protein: CASSFWAGTVNEKLFF

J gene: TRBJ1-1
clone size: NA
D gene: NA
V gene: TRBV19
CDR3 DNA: TGTGCCAGTACTCCCACCGGACAATATACCTACCAAGCTTTCTTT
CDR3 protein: CASTPTGQYTYQAFF

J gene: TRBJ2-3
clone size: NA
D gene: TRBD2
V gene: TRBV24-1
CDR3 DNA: TGTGCCACCAGTGACCCCTCCCCGATTAGCGGGGGCAGAGATACGCAGTATTTT
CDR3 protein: CATSDPSPISGGRDTQYF